These 4 T cell receptor beta chains came from one sample sequenced in a study of neurological immune-mediated disorders. TCRdb recomputed calls from the 5' RACE reads with MiXCR, one row per CDR3 protein. This sample yields tens of thousands of distinct CDR3 sequences, of which roughly 15% are seen a single time; approximately 15% belongs to the top ten. The source material was PBMCs. All receptors derive from a woman between 40 and 55 years old in good health.

At least ten counts were recorded for this clonotype. The CDR3 here is CATGQGVSQETQYF. As DNA, the CDR3 is TGCGCCACAGGACAGGGGGTTTCCCAAGAGACCCAGTACTTC. The chain links TRBV5-1 to TRBJ2-5; TRBD1 agrees at 10 bases. Looked up from germline, CDR1 is SGHRS and CDR2 is YFSETQ. Trimming took 9 bases from V and 1 from J; bases not matched to a gene: 6. The CDR3 length is 14 residues.

In its sample, this clonotype was seen many times. The V gene is TRBV11-2, the J gene TRBJ2-1; tentative D call: TRBD2 (7 bases). The CDR3 contains 17 residues. V lost 3 bases and J lost 10, with 25 bases in between. Germline V lookup: CDR1 SGHAT, CDR2 FQNNGV. In DNA, the CDR3 is TGTGCCAGCAGCTTTCCCAGAATGGCGAGGGGGGGGCGAGAGCAGTTCTTC. Translating gives CASSFPRMARGGREQFF.

This clonotype was observed many times. This chain connects TRBV9 to TRBJ2-5, with a tentative D call TRBD2 (6 bases). Germline values: CDR1 SGDLS, CDR2 YYNGEE. V gave up 3 bases and J gave up 5 bases, with 20 bases separating them. This CDR3 spans 16 amino acids. The CDR3 DNA is TGTGCCAGCAGCGCGGACCGGGACTCCCTAGGGGAGACCCAGTACTTC. Translated: CASSADRDSLGETQYF.

Ten or more counts support this clonotype. The rearrangement uses TRBV5-1 and TRBJ1-1, with TRBD1 matching 7 bases. The CDR3 sequence is 15 residues long. V trimming: 4 bases; J trimming: 5 bases; junction bases outside the gene matches: 11. Looked up from germline, CDR1 is SGHRS and CDR2 is YFSETQ. CDR3 in amino acids: CASSLTGSPDTEAFF. CDR3 nucleotides: TGCGCCAGCAGCCTGACAGGGAGCCCGGATACTGAAGCTTTCTTT.